These T cell receptor beta chains were read from a single sample in a study of memory CD4+ T cells and cytomegalovirus serostatus. TCRdb keeps only in-frame clones here, not all; method: immunoSEQ multiplex PCR. The sample holds about 60,000 clones; less than 85% are singletons and the top ten take 0.82%. Material for sequencing was memory CD4+ T cells from blood. These receptors all stem from an adult in good health and CMV-seronegative. Both conserved end residues are part of each CDR3. D genes are given only for firm matches. A clone size is listed for some rows: how often the clone was seen (once, few, many), or a class if it is expanded.

J,size,V,D,DNA,CDR3
TRBJ1-6,once,TRBV4-1,TRBD1,TGCGCCAGCAGCCAAGCGGGGATTACAGGGGGACGCTCACCCCTCCACTTT,CASSQAGITGGRSPLHF
TRBJ1-5,NA,TRBV6-1,NA,TGTGCCAGCAGCCCCCAGGGGTTTAAGCAGCCCCAGCATTTT,CASSPQGFKQPQHF
TRBJ1-1,NA,TRBV7-9,NA,TGTGCCAGCAGTCTAGATTCGAACACTGAAGCTTTCTTT,CASSLDSNTEAFF
TRBJ2-1,once,TRBV2,TRBD1,TGTGCCAGCAGTGAAGGCACAGGGGGCTTGTATGAGCAGTTCTTC,CASSEGTGGLYEQFF
TRBJ2-3,few,TRBV25-1,NA,TGTGCCAGCAGTTGGGCGCTGGGAGATACGCAGTATTTT,CASSWALGDTQYF
TRBJ2-3,once,TRBV14,NA,TGTGCCAGCAGCCAAGACGACTTCTACACAGATACGCAGTATTTT,CASSQDDFYTDTQYF
TRBJ2-2,NA,TRBV19,NA,TGTGCCAGTAGTATAAACGGGGGCTCGGGCACCGGGGAGCTGTTTTTT,CASSINGGSGTGELFF
TRBJ2-2,NA,TRBV4-1,NA,TGCGCCAGCAGCCAAGATCAGAGGAACACCGGGGAGCTGTTTTTT,CASSQDQRNTGELFF
TRBJ2-1,NA,TRBV7-2,NA,TGTGCCAGCAGCTTAGGACTAGATAGTGAGCAGTTCTTC,CASSLGLDSEQFF
TRBJ2-5,NA,TRBV5-1,TRBD1,TGCGCCAGCAGCTCAAGGACAGGGGAAGAGACCCAGTACTTC,CASSSRTGEETQYF
TRBJ2-7,NA,TRBV28,TRBD1,TGTGCCAGCAGCCCCACCGGGACAGGGGCCCACGAGCAGTACTTC,CASSPTGTGAHEQYF
TRBJ1-1,NA,TRBV5-8,NA,TGTGCCAGCAGCTTGGATAGCAGTGAAGCTTTCTTT,CASSLDSSEAFF
TRBJ2-7,few,TRBV19,NA,TGTGCCAGTAGTATATCAGGGTCCTACGAGCAGTACTTC,CASSISGSYEQYF
TRBJ1-2,NA,TRBV30,NA,TGTGCCTGGACAGGCGGGAACTATGGCTACACCTTC,CAWTGGNYGYTF
TRBJ2-2,NA,TRBV6-5,NA,TGTGCCAGCAGTTATTGGGGGAACACCGGGGAGCTGTTTTTT,CASSYWGNTGELFF
TRBJ1-2,few,TRBV5-1,TRBD1,TGCGCCAGCAGCTGGGGGGACAGCGGGGGCTACACCTTC,CASSWGDSGGYTF
TRBJ1-1,NA,TRBV18,TRBD1,TGTGCCAGCTCACCGCGACAGGGAGTGGGCTCTGAAGCTTTCTTT,CASSPRQGVGSEAFF
TRBJ2-7,NA,TRBV9,TRBD2,TGTGCCAGCAGCGTAGCTTACCAGGGAGGGGTCTACGAGCAGTACTTC,CASSVAYQGGVYEQYF
TRBJ2-7,NA,TRBV4-2,NA,TGTGCCAGCAGCCATGACGACAGCTACGAGCAGTACTTC,CASSHDDSYEQYF
TRBJ1-5,NA,TRBV6-4,NA,TGTGCCAGCAAGGGACAAGCACTAAATCAGCCCCAGCATTTT,CASKGQALNQPQHF
TRBJ1-4,NA,TRBV28,TRBD1,TGTGCCAGCAGCGCGGACAGGGGGCGTGATAATGAAAAACTGTTTTTT,CASSADRGRDNEKLFF
TRBJ2-1,NA,TRBV5-1,NA,TGCGCCAGCAGCTTGGAGGGGTTGGGCGGGGCCAAGTACAATGAGCAGTTCTTC,CASSLEGLGGAKYNEQFF
TRBJ1-4,NA,TRBV4-1,NA,TGCGCCAGCAGGAAAACCGGGACATCTAATGAAAAACTGTTTTTT,CASRKTGTSNEKLFF
TRBJ2-1,once,TRBV19,NA,TGTGCCAGTAAGTCGAGGGTAGGGGGGTCCTACAATGAGCAGTTCTTC,CASKSRVGGSYNEQFF
TRBJ2-7,NA,TRBV7-6,NA,TGTGCCAGCAGCCCCCAAGGGGGGACCCACGAGCAGTACTTC,CASSPQGGTHEQYF
TRBJ2-7,NA,TRBV7-3,TRBD1,TGTGCCAGCAGCCCCGGGACAGGGTCTTTCGAGCAGTACTTC,CASSPGTGSFEQYF
TRBJ2-1,NA,TRBV12-5,NA,TGTGCTAGCGGTTTCGGTGCGGGTTACAATGAGCAGTTCTTC,CASGFGAGYNEQFF
TRBJ1-3,NA,TRBV5-5,TRBD1,TGTGCCAGCAGCTCACAGGGGGCTCCCGGAAACACCATATATTTT,CASSSQGAPGNTIYF
TRBJ1-5,NA,TRBV2,TRBD1,TGTGCCAGCAGCCCGGGACAGGGACCGAGCCAGCCCCAGCATTTT,CASSPGQGPSQPQHF
TRBJ2-5,few,TRBV6-5,NA,TGTGCCAGCAGTTACTCGGTAGGCCAAGAGACCCAGTACTTC,CASSYSVGQETQYF
TRBJ1-1,NA,TRBV18,NA,TGTGCCAGCTCACCAGGAAGGACTGAAGCTTTCTTT,CASSPGRTEAFF
TRBJ1-1,few,TRBV11-2,TRBD1,TGTGCCAGCAGCTTAGGACAGGGGGCGCAGCTGGACACTGAAGCTTTCTTT,CASSLGQGAQLDTEAFF
TRBJ1-2,once,TRBV7-9,TRBD1,TGTGCCAGCAGCTTACAGGGACAGGGGGCGCGGGGCTACACCTTC,CASSLQGQGARGYTF
TRBJ2-2,few,TRBV5-1,NA,TGCGCCAGCAGCTTGGGACAGACTAACACCGGGGAGCTGTTTTTT,CASSLGQTNTGELFF
TRBJ1-2,NA,TRBV6-5,NA,TGTGCCAGCAGTTACTCGGGGCAGAGTAACTATGGCTACACCTTC,CASSYSGQSNYGYTF
TRBJ1-2,few,TRBV4-1,NA,TGCGCCAGCAGCCAGGGGGCCGGACAGCTTGTATCCTTC,CASSQGAGQLVSF
TRBJ2-6,NA,TRBV21-1,NA,TGTGCCAGCAGCCCCCGAGGCGTTGATTCTGGGGCCAACGTCCTGACTTTC,CASSPRGVDSGANVLTF
TRBJ2-5,NA,TRBV30,NA,TGTGCCTGGAGGAACGAGAAGACCCAGTACTTC,CAWRNEKTQYF
TRBJ2-1,NA,TRBV6-1,NA,TGTGCCTTACAGCGGGTCTCCTACAATGAGCAGTTCTTC,CALQRVSYNEQFF
TRBJ1-2,NA,TRBV18,NA,TGTGCCAGCTCACCCGAGGGGGACGGGGGCTACACCTTC,CASSPEGDGGYTF
TRBJ1-5,NA,TRBV7-9,NA,TGTGCCAGCAGCCCCAAGGGGGGGAGGCAGCCCCAGCATTTT,CASSPKGGRQPQHF
TRBJ2-1,NA,TRBV6-5,TRBD1,TGTGCCAGCAACCCCGGACAGGGAGCCGATGAGCAGTTCTTC,CASNPGQGADEQFF
TRBJ2-7,NA,TRBV10-3,TRBD2,TGTGCCAGCGGACTAGCGGGCAACTACGAGCAGTACTTC,CASGLAGNYEQYF
TRBJ1-4,NA,TRBV5-1,NA,TGCGCCAGCAGCTACAGCCCCGCGGCGGAGCGTGAAAAACTGTTTTTT,CASSYSPAAEREKLFF
TRBJ1-6,NA,TRBV27,NA,TGTGCCAGCAGTTTGCTTCCTGGGTGGAACCTCCACTTT,CASSLLPGWNLHF
TRBJ1-1,NA,TRBV18,NA,TGTGCCAGCTCACAGGAGGCCCGAAACACTGAAGCTTTCTTT,CASSQEARNTEAFF
TRBJ1-5,NA,TRBV7-2,NA,TGTGCCAGCAGCTTAGCGAGGCAGTTCAATCAGCCCCAGCATTTT,CASSLARQFNQPQHF
TRBJ1-3,NA,TRBV2,TRBD1,TGTGCCAGCAGTGAACCCAGGGGGGAAAACACCATATATTTT,CASSEPRGENTIYF
TRBJ2-2,few,TRBV5-1,NA,TGCGCCAGCAGCTTGGCGGGAACCACCGGGGAGCTGTTTTTT,CASSLAGTTGELFF
TRBJ1-2,NA,TRBV7-9,NA,TGTGCCAGCAGCTTACCCGACCGGCAAGTCTATGGCTACACCTTC,CASSLPDRQVYGYTF
TRBJ1-4,few,TRBV10-3,NA,TGTGCCATCAGTGAGTCGGGGGGTGCTAATGAAAAACTGTTTTTT,CAISESGGANEKLFF
TRBJ1-2,NA,TRBV14,NA,TGTGCCAGCAGCCGCATCAAGGTCACGGGAAGTGGTGGCTACACCTTC,CASSRIKVTGSGGYTF
TRBJ1-1,few,TRBV28,NA,TGTGCCAGCAGTTTGTTAGGGGTTCGCACTGAAGCTTTCTTT,CASSLLGVRTEAFF
TRBJ1-3,NA,TRBV6-5,NA,TGTGCCAGCCTCGACTCTGGAAACACCATATATTTT,CASLDSGNTIYF
TRBJ2-1,NA,TRBV4-1,NA,TGCGCCAGCAGCCACCAAGACCTTATTACCTACAATGAGCAGTTCTTC,CASSHQDLITYNEQFF
TRBJ1-5,NA,TRBV2,NA,TGTGCCAGCAGTGGGATGACTAGCAATCAGCCCCAGCATTTT,CASSGMTSNQPQHF
TRBJ2-1,few,TRBV29-1,TRBD2,TGCAGCGTTTGGACTAGCGGGTGGTATGAGCAGTTCTTC,CSVWTSGWYEQFF
TRBJ1-1,NA,TRBV19,TRBD1,TGTGCCAGTAGCCAGGGGGCCGAAACTGAAGCTTTCTTT,CASSQGAETEAFF